This T cell receptor (beta chain) was sequenced in a study of metastatic and nonmetastatic thyroid tumors. Study-level background: Repertoire comparisons spanned blood and tumor or nodule tissue from malignant and benign thyroid patients. Study-wide findings and caveats: It was reported that TCR beta diversity was significantly higher in malignant thyroid tumors than benign nodules, in blood and tumor.

This clone was seen more than once but under ten times. Its antigen is currently unknown. TCRdb recomputed clones from the PCR reads via MiXCR. The sample holds about 18,000 clones, roughly a quarter seen once. Ahead of thyroid surgery, no patient had received treatment of any kind. Source material: adjacent normal tissue. The sequence was obtained from a female donor with papillary thyroid cancer or a benign thyroid nodule (not recorded which). Some clones in this sample may be carry-over from other donors' samples.

In nucleotides, the CDR3 is TGTGCCAGCAGTGCCGGGACAGTTCTTCAGGGGGAAAAACTGTTTTTT. Translation: CASSAGTVLQGEKLFF. The chain is built from TRBV6-1 and TRBJ1-4; 7 bases align to TRBD1. The CDR3 has 16 amino acids. Germline CDR1 is MNHNS and CDR2 is SASEGT. Trimming removed 4 bases from V and 8 bases from J; junction bases left unmatched: 13.